Listed below are T cell receptor beta chains from one sample, sequenced in a study of T cells in Graves' hyperthyroidism and ophthalmopathy. TCRdb ran MiXCR on the multiplex PCR reads and lists one entry per CDR3 protein. The data contain a few hundred thousand distinct CDR3 sequences, approximately 15% of them singletons. The material sequenced was blood. The receptors were gathered from a woman under 30 with Graves' hyperthyroidism. Both conserved end residues are part of each CDR3. Each record gives: clone size, V gene, D gene, J gene, CDR3 protein, CDR3 DNA. The D gene is left open where the match is weak. Rows may omit the clone size; those that give it use once, few, many or a size class.

few,TRBV28,.,TRBJ1-1,CASSLYGHLNTEAFF,TGTGCCAGCAGTTTATACGGACACCTTAACACTGAAGCTTTCTTT
many,TRBV7-2,TRBD2,TRBJ2-5,CASSGGLAGAAETQYF,TGTGCCAGCAGCGGGGGACTAGCGGGGGCGGCTGAGACCCAGTACTTC
few,TRBV12-3/TRBV12-4,TRBD1,TRBJ2-7,CASSPVQGAREQYF,TGTGCCAGCAGCCCTGTACAGGGGGCTCGTGAGCAGTACTTC
few,TRBV2,.,TRBJ1-2,CASSLTGMYGGYTF,TGTGCCAGCAGCCTTACAGGGATGTATGGTGGCTACACCTTC
few,TRBV4-1,TRBD1,TRBJ2-7,CASSQAAPGQGDYEQYF,TGCGCCAGCAGCCAAGCTGCACCGGGACAGGGGGATTACGAGCAGTACTTC
few,TRBV4-1,TRBD1,TRBJ1-4,CASSQGPTGGAGEKLFF,TGCGCCAGCAGCCAAGGACCGACAGGGGGCGCCGGAGAAAAACTGTTTTTT
many,TRBV5-1,.,TRBJ2-3,CASSLGRGGSTDTQYF,TGCGCCAGCAGCTTAGGGCGGGGAGGTAGCACAGATACGCAGTATTTT
many,TRBV5-6,TRBD1,TRBJ1-2,CASSRDSSYGYTF,TGTGCCAGCAGCCGGGACAGCTCCTATGGCTACACCTTC
few,TRBV7-3,.,TRBJ1-5,CASSLARGDRLMQPQHF,TGTGCCAGCAGCTTAGCGAGGGGAGATCGGTTAATGCAGCCCCAGCATTTT
many,TRBV3-1,.,TRBJ1-5,CASSQGLGASEPQHF,TGTGCCAGCAGCCAAGGGTTGGGGGCTTCGGAGCCCCAGCATTTT
few,TRBV5-5,TRBD1,TRBJ1-2,CASSFQGVQDGYTF,TGTGCCAGCAGCTTCCAGGGGGTTCAAGATGGCTACACCTTC
many,TRBV28,TRBD1,TRBJ1-2,CASSFHWTGYRGGYTF,TGTGCCAGCAGTTTTCATTGGACAGGGTATAGGGGTGGCTACACCTTC
many,TRBV19,TRBD1,TRBJ1-2,CASSRRGTDHNYGYTF,TGTGCCAGTAGTCGACGAGGGACAGATCATAACTATGGCTACACCTTC
.,TRBV2,.,TRBJ2-5,CAARGTVQETQYF,TGTGCCGCGCGGGGGACAGTACAAGAGACCCAGTACTTC
many,TRBV5-1,TRBD2,TRBJ2-1,CASSLSGGLSGNEQFF,TGCGCCAGCAGCCTAAGCGGGGGCCTTAGTGGGAATGAGCAGTTCTTC
.,TRBV6-2/TRBV6-3,.,TRBJ1-4,CASRLQVAYEKLFF,TGTGCCAGCAGATTACAGGTGGCTTATGAAAAACTGTTTTTT
.,TRBV7-9,TRBD1,TRBJ1-2,CASSGDRVMEGYTF,TGTGCCAGCAGCGGGGACAGGGTAATGGAAGGCTACACCTTC
few,TRBV10-2,TRBD1,TRBJ2-7,CASSERDRAPYEQYF,TGCGCCAGCAGTGAACGGGACAGGGCCCCCTACGAGCAGTACTTC
.,TRBV2,.,TRBJ2-1,CASRALSTGYEQFF,TGTGCCAGCAGAGCACTAAGTACAGGGTATGAGCAGTTCTTC
few,TRBV12-3/TRBV12-4,.,TRBJ1-3,CASSLGDTGNTIYF,TGTGCCAGCAGTTTAGGGGACACTGGAAACACCATATATTTT
.,TRBV28,.,TRBJ2-1,CASSTPSREGLDNEQFF,TGTGCCAGCAGTACTCCTTCCCGCGAGGGGCTAGACAATGAGCAGTTCTTC
.,TRBV5-4,.,TRBJ1-4,CASSPAEIGAQLFF,TGTGCCAGCAGCCCCGCAGAGATCGGGGCTCAACTGTTTTTT
many,TRBV20-1,.,TRBJ2-3,CSARGWENTDTQYF,TGCAGTGCTAGAGGGTGGGAGAACACAGATACGCAGTATTTT
.,TRBV18,.,TRBJ2-2,CASSLQGNAGELFF,TGTGCCAGCTCACTACAGGGTAACGCCGGGGAGCTGTTTTTT